This T cell receptor beta chain originates from a study of control samples from healthy donors and cancer patients. The ends were cut back, 0 bases at V and 2 bases at J, with 17 bases in the middle. The CDR3 length is 18 residues. Germline V CDR1 and CDR2: LGHNA, YSLEER. This table comes from immunoSEQ multiplex PCR, and its TCRdb copy is limited to in-frame clones, with some not included. Among just over 150,000 clones, over 85% were seen once, and the ten largest hold approximately 8%. V and J are TRBV4-3 and TRBJ1-5; D might be TRBD1 (6 bases). The specimen sequenced was blood. This TCR was sampled from a woman aged 35 to 49 in good health. The CDR3 protein is CASSQDRGGRRGNQPQHF. CDR3 DNA sequence: TGCGCCAGCAGCCAAGATCGGGGGGGCCGCAGAGGCAATCAGCCCCAGCATTTT.